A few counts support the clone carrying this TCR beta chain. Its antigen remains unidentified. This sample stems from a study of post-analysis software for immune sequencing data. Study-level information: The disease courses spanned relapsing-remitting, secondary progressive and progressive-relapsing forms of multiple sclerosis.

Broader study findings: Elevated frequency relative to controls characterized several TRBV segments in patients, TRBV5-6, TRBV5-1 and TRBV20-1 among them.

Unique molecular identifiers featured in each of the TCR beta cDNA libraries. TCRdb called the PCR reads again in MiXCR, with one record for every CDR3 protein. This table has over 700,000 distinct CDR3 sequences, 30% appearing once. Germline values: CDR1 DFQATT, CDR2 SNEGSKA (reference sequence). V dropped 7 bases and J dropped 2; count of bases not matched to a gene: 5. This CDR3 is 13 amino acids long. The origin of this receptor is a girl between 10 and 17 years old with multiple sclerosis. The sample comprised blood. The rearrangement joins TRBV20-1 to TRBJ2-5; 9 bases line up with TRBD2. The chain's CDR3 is CSGAAGGQETQYF. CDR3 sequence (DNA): TGCAGTGGAGCTGCGGGAGGGCAAGAGACCCAGTACTTC.